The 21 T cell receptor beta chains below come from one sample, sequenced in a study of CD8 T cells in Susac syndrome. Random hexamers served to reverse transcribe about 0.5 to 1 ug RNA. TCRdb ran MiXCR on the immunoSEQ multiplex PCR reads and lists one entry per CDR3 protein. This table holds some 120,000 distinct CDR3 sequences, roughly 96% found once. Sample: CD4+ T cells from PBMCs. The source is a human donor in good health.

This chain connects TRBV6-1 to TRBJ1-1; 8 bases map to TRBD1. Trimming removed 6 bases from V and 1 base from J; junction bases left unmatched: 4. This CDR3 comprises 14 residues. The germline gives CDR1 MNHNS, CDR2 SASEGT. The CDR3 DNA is TGTGCCAGCAGCGCAGGGGGCCCGAACACTGAAGCTTTCTTT. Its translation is CASSAGGPNTEAFF.

The CDR3 protein is CASSRGVTIQETQYF. The CDR3 bases are TGTGCCAGCAGCCGCGGGGTGACTATCCAAGAGACCCAGTACTTC. This chain links TRBV7-9 with TRBJ2-5; maybe TRBD2 (6 bases). Per germline, CDR1 SEHNR and CDR2 FQNEAQ (reference sequence). The CDR3 spans 15 residues. V gave up 5 bases and J gave up 1 base, with 14 bases separating them. The variable domain in full, with the rest retrieved from reference TRBV7-9 and TRBJ2-5, is DTGVSQNPRHKITKRGQNVTFRCDPISEHNRLYWYRQTLGQGPEFLTYFQNEAQLEKSRLLSDRFSAERPKGSFSTLEIQRTEQGDSAMYLCASSRGVTIQETQYFGPGTRLLVL.

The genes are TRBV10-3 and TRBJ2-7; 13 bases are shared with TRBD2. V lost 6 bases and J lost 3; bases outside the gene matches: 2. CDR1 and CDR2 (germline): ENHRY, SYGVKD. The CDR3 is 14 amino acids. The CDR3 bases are TGTGCCATCAGAAGGACTAGCGGGAGCTACGAGCAGTACTTC. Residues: CAIRRTSGSYEQYF.

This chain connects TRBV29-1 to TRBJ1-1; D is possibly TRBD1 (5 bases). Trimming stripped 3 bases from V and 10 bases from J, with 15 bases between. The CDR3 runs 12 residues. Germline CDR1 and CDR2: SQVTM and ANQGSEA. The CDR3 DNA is TGCAGCGTTGAGGGCAGGGTAGCGGGAGCTTTCTTT. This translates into CSVEGRVAGAFF.

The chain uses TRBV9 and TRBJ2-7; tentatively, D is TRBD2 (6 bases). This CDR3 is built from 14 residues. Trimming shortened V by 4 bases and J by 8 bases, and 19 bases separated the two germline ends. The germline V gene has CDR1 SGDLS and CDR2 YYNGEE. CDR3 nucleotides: TGTGCCAGCAGCCCGGGGATAGCGGCGTCCAAGCAGTACTTC. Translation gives CASSPGIAASKQYF.

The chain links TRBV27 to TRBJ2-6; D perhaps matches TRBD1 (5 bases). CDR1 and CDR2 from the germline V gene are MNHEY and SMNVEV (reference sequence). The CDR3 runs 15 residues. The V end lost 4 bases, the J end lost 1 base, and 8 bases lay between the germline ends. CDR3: CASSSSGSGANVLTF. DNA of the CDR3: TGTGCCAGCAGTTCCTCAGGGTCTGGGGCCAACGTCCTGACTTTC.

The CDR3 protein is CASRGEGNTGELFF. Written as DNA, the CDR3 is TGTGCCAGCAGGGGAGAGGGGAACACCGGGGAGCTGTTTTTT. The chain is built from TRBV3-1 and TRBJ2-2; D perhaps matches TRBD2 (5 bases). Trimming took off 6 bases at V and 1 base at J, with 9 bases between the two ends. The CDR3 spans 14 residues. The V gene's germline CDR1 is LGHDT and CDR2 YNNKEL (reference sequence).

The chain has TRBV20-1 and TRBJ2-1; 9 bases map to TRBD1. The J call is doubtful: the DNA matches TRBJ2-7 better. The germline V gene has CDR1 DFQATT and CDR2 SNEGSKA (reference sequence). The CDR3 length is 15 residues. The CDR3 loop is CSARDAGQGLSEQYF. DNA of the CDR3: TGCAGTGCTAGAGACGCGGGACAGGGTTTGTCCGAGCAGTACTTC.

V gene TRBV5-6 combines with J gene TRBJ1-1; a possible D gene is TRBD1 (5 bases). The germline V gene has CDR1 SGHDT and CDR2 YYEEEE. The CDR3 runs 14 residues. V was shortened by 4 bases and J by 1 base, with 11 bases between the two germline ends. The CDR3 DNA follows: TGTGCCAGCAGCCGAGGGACCTCGAACACTGAAGCTTTCTTT. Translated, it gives CASSRGTSNTEAFF.

The CDR3 here is CASSGLALTNQFF. Here the CDR3 DNA reads TGTGCCAGCAGTGGCCTAGCTCTAACTAATCAGTTCTTC. The rearrangement uses TRBV2 and TRBJ2-1, with a weak D call TRBD2 (5 bases). V was cut by 4 bases and J by 13 bases, with 17 bases left in between. The germline gives CDR1 SNHLY, CDR2 FYNNEI. This CDR3 has 13 residues.

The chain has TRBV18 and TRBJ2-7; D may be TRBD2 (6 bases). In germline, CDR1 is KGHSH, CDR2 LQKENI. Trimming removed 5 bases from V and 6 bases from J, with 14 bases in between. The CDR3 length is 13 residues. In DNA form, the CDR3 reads TGTGCCAGCTCAGAACTAGCTAGAGGCGAGCAGTACTTC. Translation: CASSELARGEQYF. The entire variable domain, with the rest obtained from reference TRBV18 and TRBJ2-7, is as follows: NAGVMQNPRHLVRRRGQEARLRCSPMKGHSHVYWYRQLPEEGLKFMVYLQKENIIDESGMPKERFSAEFPKEGPSILRIQQVVRGDSAAYFCASSELARGEQYFGPGTRLTVT.

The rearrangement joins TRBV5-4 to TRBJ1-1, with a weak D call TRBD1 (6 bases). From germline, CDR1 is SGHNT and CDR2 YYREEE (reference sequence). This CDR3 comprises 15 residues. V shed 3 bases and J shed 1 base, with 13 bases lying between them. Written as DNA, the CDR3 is TGTGCCAGCAGCTCGGGGCAGGGGCCGAACACTGAAGCTTTCTTT. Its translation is CASSSGQGPNTEAFF.

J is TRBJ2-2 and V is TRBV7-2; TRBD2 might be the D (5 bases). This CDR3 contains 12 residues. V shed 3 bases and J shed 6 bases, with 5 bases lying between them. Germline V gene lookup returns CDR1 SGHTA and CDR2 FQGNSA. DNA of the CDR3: TGTGCCAGCAGCTTCGGGGCCGGGGAGCTGTTTTTT. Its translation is CASSFGAGELFF.

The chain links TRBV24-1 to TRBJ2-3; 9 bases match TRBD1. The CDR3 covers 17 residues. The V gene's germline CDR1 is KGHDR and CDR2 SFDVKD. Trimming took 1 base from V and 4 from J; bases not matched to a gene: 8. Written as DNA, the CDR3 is TGTGCCACCAGTGATTTCAAACAGGGGGCTAGCCCAGATACGCAGTATTTT. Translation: CATSDFKQGASPDTQYF.

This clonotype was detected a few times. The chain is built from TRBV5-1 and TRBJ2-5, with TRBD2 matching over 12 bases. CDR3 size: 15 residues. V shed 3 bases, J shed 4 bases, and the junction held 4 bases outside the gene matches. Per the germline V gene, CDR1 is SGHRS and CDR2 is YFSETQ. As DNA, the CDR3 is TGCGCCAGCAGCTCGGGACTAGCGGGCGGAGAGACCCAGTACTTC. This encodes CASSSGLAGGETQYF.

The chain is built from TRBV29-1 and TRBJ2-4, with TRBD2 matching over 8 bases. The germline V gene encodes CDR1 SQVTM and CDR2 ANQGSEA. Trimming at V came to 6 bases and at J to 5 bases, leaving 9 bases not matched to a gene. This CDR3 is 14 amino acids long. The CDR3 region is CSVGLDIWENIQYF. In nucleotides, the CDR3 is TGCAGCGTGGGACTAGATATTTGGGAAAACATTCAGTACTTC.

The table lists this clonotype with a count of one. CDR3 loop: CASSQYPAGYTF. The CDR3 DNA sequence: TGTGCCAGCAGCCAGTATCCCGCTGGCTACACCTTC. The rearrangement joins TRBV3-1 to TRBJ1-2, with D uncertain. This CDR3 comprises 12 residues. Trimming removed 3 bases from V and 7 bases from J, with 9 bases in between. Per the germline V gene, CDR1 is LGHDT and CDR2 is YNNKEL (reference sequence).

DNA for the CDR3: TGTGCCAGCAGCCTCGACAGTCGCACAGATACGCAGTATTTT. Translated, it gives CASSLDSRTDTQYF. V and J are TRBV6-6 and TRBJ2-3; D might be TRBD1 (5 bases). The CDR3 loop spans 14 amino acids. Germline V gene data show CDR1 as MNHNY and CDR2 as SVGAGI (reference sequence). Trimming cost V 6 bases and J 1 base, with 11 bases left between them.

CDR3 protein: CASSLVETGTREQYF. The CDR3 region has the DNA TGCGCCAGCAGCTTGGTAGAGACAGGGACCAGGGAGCAGTACTTC. The chain couples TRBV5-1 to TRBJ2-7; 7 positions agree with TRBD1. Germline V lookup: CDR1 SGHRS, CDR2 YFSETQ. V trimming: 0 bases; J trimming: 7 bases; junction bases outside the gene matches: 10. The CDR3 contains 15 residues.

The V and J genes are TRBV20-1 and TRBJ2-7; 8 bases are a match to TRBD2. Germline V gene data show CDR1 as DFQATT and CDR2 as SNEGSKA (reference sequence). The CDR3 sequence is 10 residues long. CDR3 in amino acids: CRGLVVQQYF. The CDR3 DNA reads TGCAGGGGACTAGTTGTTCAGCAGTACTTC.

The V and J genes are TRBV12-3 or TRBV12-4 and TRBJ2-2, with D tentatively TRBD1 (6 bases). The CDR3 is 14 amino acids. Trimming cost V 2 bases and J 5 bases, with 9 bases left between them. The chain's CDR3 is CASSLSQGTGELFF. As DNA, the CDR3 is TGTGCCAGCAGTTTAAGTCAGGGGACCGGGGAGCTGTTTTTT.